These 31 T cell receptor beta chains share one sample of origin, sequenced in a study of blood T cell repertoires in COVID-19. The repertoire was sequenced with immunoSEQ multiplex PCR; TCRdb's copy has only in-frame clones and lacks some. The sample shows around 160,000 clones, around 82% of them seen only once. Sequencing was performed on peripheral blood. The receptor source for this set is a man in his sixties with active or convalescent COVID-19.

The J gene is TRBJ1-2, the V gene TRBV28, with TRBD1 as a possible D gene (6 bases). The CDR3 length is 14 residues. The germline V gene has CDR1 MDHEN and CDR2 SYDVKM. The V end was cut by 6 bases, the J end by 3 bases, with 14 bases between. The DNA for the CDR3 is TGTGCCAGCAGAACGAACAGGGTTGACTATGGCTACACCTTC. This translates into CASRTNRVDYGYTF.

There are a few counts of this clone. This chain links TRBV7-2 with TRBJ2-1; TRBD2 is a possible D gene (6 bases). CDR3 length: 16 residues. Germline CDR1 is SGHTA and CDR2 is FQGNSA. V was shortened by 5 bases and J by 0 bases, with 14 bases between the two germline ends. The CDR3 DNA sequence: TGTGCCAGCAGCCGCCCTCAGGGAGGCTCCTACAATGAGCAGTTCTTC. This translates into CASSRPQGGSYNEQFF.

A single count supports this clone. This chain connects TRBV6-2 or TRBV6-3 to TRBJ1-5; a possible D gene is TRBD1 (5 bases). The length of the CDR3 is 11 residues. Germline lookup yields CDR1 MNHEY and CDR2 SVGEGT. Trimming took off 5 bases at V and 12 bases at J, with 11 bases between the two ends. The CDR3 sequence: CASSQGGFQHF. The CDR3 DNA reads TGTGCCAGCAGTCAGGGCGGATTCCAGCATTTT.

This clone was seen a few times. For the CDR3, the DNA is TGTGCCAGCCGTGGAGGAGCGGGAAGCTCCTACAATGAGCAGTTCTTC. Translated, it gives CASRGGAGSSYNEQFF. V and J are TRBV7-8 and TRBJ2-1, with TRBD2 identical over 7 bases. The J segment lost 0 bases and the V segment lost 8 bases, leaving 10 bases of the junction unmatched. This CDR3 is 16 amino acids long. The germline V gene encodes CDR1 SGHVS and CDR2 FQNEAQ. Full variable domain (remainder filled in from reference TRBV7-8 and TRBJ2-1): GAGVSQSPRYKVAKRGQDVALRCDPISGHVSLFWYQQALGQGPEFLTYFQNEAQLDKSGLPSDRFFAERPEGSVSTLKIQRTQQEDSAVYLCASRGGAGSSYNEQFFGPGTRLTVL.

This chain uses TRBV11-3 with TRBJ2-2; weak D call: TRBD2 (5 bases). The V gene lost 5 bases and the J gene lost 7 bases, with 14 bases spanning the gap. CDR1 SGHNT and CDR2 YENEEA come from the germline V gene. This CDR3 region has 14 residues. For the CDR3, the DNA is TGTGCCAGCAGCCCGACCGCGGGCAGCGGGGAGCTGTTTTTT. Amino acid sequence: CASSPTAGSGELFF.

The chain is built from TRBV2 and TRBJ1-4; no firm D call. Germline CDR1 is SNHLY and CDR2 is FYNNEI. CDR3 length equals 14 residues. V gave up 6 bases and J gave up 0 bases, with 8 bases separating them. Here the CDR3 reads CASRFGTTNEKLFF. The DNA for the CDR3 is TGTGCCAGCAGGTTCGGGACAACTAATGAAAAACTGTTTTTT.

The J gene is TRBJ1-4, the V gene TRBV3-1 (or the pseudogene TRBV3-2); D is perhaps TRBD1 (5 bases). Germline CDR1 reads LGHDT; CDR2 reads YNNKEL (reference sequence). V gave up 3 bases and J gave up 11 bases, with 16 bases separating them. This CDR3 has 14 amino acids. The CDR3 here is CASSQGGAERKLFF. The CDR3 bases are TGTGCCAGCAGCCAGGGAGGGGCAGAGAGGAAACTGTTTTTT.

The V and J genes are TRBV10-3 and TRBJ1-2; D is unresolved. This CDR3 spans 14 amino acids. Germline-derived CDR1 and CDR2 are ENHRY and SYGVKD. V lost 6 bases and J 6 bases, leaving 17 bases between the germline ends. As DNA, the CDR3 is TGTGCCATCAGCACAACATACGAAGCGGATGGCTACACCTTC. Encoded protein: CAISTTYEADGYTF.

The rearrangement links TRBV12-3 or TRBV12-4 to TRBJ2-7; 10 bases fit TRBD2. Trimming cost V 6 bases and J 2 bases; bases outside gene matches: 1. CDR3 length: 13 residues. The CDR3 DNA sequence: TGTGCCAGCAGAGCGGGAGGGGCCTACGAGCAGTACTTC. Translating it yields CASRAGGAYEQYF.

The rearrangement joins TRBV27 to TRBJ2-7; 7 bases are a match to TRBD2. V dropped 7 bases and J dropped 4; count of bases not matched to a gene: 13. The CDR3 has 15 amino acids. Germline V gene sequence: CDR1 MNHEY, CDR2 SMNVEV (reference sequence). CDR3 bases: TGTGCCAGCAAACCCCGGGGAGGGTTTGGGTACGAGCAGTACTTC. Amino acids: CASKPRGGFGYEQYF.

DNA for the CDR3: TGTGCCAGCAGCCGCACAACCTTGGGCAGGGATTCGGGCTACACCTTC. It codes for CASSRTTLGRDSGYTF. This chain links TRBV3-1 (or the pseudogene TRBV3-2) with TRBJ1-2; possibly TRBD1 for D (5 bases). V lost 4 bases and J 8 bases, leaving 23 bases between the germline ends. Germline lookup yields CDR1 LGHDT and CDR2 YNNKEL (reference sequence). This CDR3 contains 16 residues.

This chain connects TRBV6-6 to TRBJ2-7, with 7 nucleotides matching TRBD1. The junction had 6 bases not matched to a gene; V was cut back by 6 bases and J by 4 bases. Germline V lookup: CDR1 MNHNY, CDR2 SVGAGI (reference sequence). This CDR3 has 13 residues. The CDR3 is CASSEGARYEQYF. The CDR3 DNA is TGTGCCAGCAGCGAGGGGGCGCGGTACGAGCAGTACTTC.

J is TRBJ2-1 and V is TRBV14; possible D gene TRBD1, 6 bases. V was clipped by 4 bases and J by 9 bases, with 13 bases between them. The CDR3 has 13 amino acids. Germline assignment: CDR1 SGHDN and CDR2 FVKESK. CDR3 DNA: TGTGCCAGCAGCCTCGGGACCAGGGGTGAGCAGTTCTTC. Amino acid sequence: CASSLGTRGEQFF.

The rearrangement joins TRBV14 to TRBJ2-7; TRBD2 matches at 7 bases. The ends lost 4 bases at V and 5 bases at J; junction bases unmatched: 8. The CDR3 is made up of 14 amino acids. Germline assignment: CDR1 SGHDN and CDR2 FVKESK. The CDR3, as DNA: TGTGCCAGCAGCCTACTAGCGTCGGCCCACGAGCAGTACTTC. Its translation: CASSLLASAHEQYF.

Only one count was recorded for this clone. V gene TRBV7-2 combines with J gene TRBJ1-2; TRBD1 matches 10 bases. The CDR3 has 12 residues. Germline V gene data show CDR1 as SGHTA and CDR2 as FQGNSA. J was trimmed by 6 bases and V by 8 bases; bases with no gene match: 3. CDR3 bases: TGTGCCAGCGGACAGGGGGGACATGGCTACACCTTC. Residues: CASGQGGHGYTF.

The gene calls are TRBV19 and TRBJ1-5, with 12 bases lining up with TRBD1. The V segment lost 9 bases and the J segment 2 bases; nucleotides outside the gene matches: 8. CDR1 and CDR2 (germline): LNHDA, SQIVND (reference sequence). This CDR3 has 16 residues. The CDR3 spells CASRDRGQGGNQPQHF. DNA for the CDR3: TGTGCCAGCCGGGACAGGGGGCAAGGAGGCAATCAGCCCCAGCATTTT.

The rearrangement links TRBV3-1 (or the pseudogene TRBV3-2) to TRBJ1-1; D possibly corresponds to TRBD1 (5 bases). The length of the CDR3 is 14 residues. V gave up 4 bases and J gave up 4 bases, with 13 bases separating them. The germline V gene has CDR1 LGHDT and CDR2 YNNKEL (reference sequence). CDR3 nucleotides: TGTGCCAGCAGCCTCGGGGGGTTGGGCACTGAAGCTTTCTTT. It yields the protein CASSLGGLGTEAFF.

The rearrangement joins TRBV7-2 to TRBJ2-7; the D is unclear. The germline V and J ends were trimmed by 5 bases and 0 bases, with 11 bases remaining between them. The CDR3 sequence is 14 residues long. Germline values: CDR1 SGHTA, CDR2 FQGNSA. CDR3 in DNA: TGTGCCAGCAGCCAGACTCTGAACTCCTACGAGCAGTACTTC. It yields the protein CASSQTLNSYEQYF.

This rearrangement joins TRBV24-1 to TRBJ1-1, with 7 bases aligning to TRBD1. The CDR3 totals 16 residues. V lost 7 bases to trimming and J lost 3 bases; unmatched junction nucleotides: 13. The germline V gene encodes CDR1 KGHDR and CDR2 SFDVKD. Written as DNA, the CDR3 is TGTGCCACCAGCAATCCGTATCAAGGGGGCTACACTGAAGCTTTCTTT. It codes for CATSNPYQGGYTEAFF.

V is TRBV24-1 and J is TRBJ2-1, with 8 bases that match TRBD1. CDR1 KGHDR and CDR2 SFDVKD come from the germline V gene. Trimming took 4 bases from V and 6 from J; bases not matched to a gene: 10. The CDR3 contains 16 residues. This CDR3 is CATSERGTGGSNEQFF. The DNA of the CDR3 is TGTGCCACCAGTGAACGAGGAACAGGGGGTAGCAATGAGCAGTTCTTC.

On this clone: A junction boundary mismatches the germline segment, possibly from a read error. The rearrangement joins TRBV27 to TRBJ2-1; 10 bases are a match to TRBD1. CDR3 length: 15 residues. CDR1 MNHEY and CDR2 SMNVEV come from the germline V gene (reference sequence). CDR3 DNA sequence: TGTGCCGGCAGTCTGGGGACAGGGGCACTCAATGAGCAGTTCTTC. Its translation: CAGSLGTGALNEQFF.

The chain employs TRBV28 and TRBJ1-2; TRBD1 agrees at 9 bases. Germline V gives CDR1 MDHEN, CDR2 SYDVKM. Trimming cost V 9 bases and J 7 bases; bases outside gene matches: 3. The CDR3 consists of 11 residues. CDR3: CASTGGFGYTF. CDR3 DNA: TGTGCCAGTACAGGGGGCTTTGGCTACACCTTC.

This chain links TRBV24-1 with TRBJ2-7; a possible D gene is TRBD2 (5 bases). Germline CDR1 reads KGHDR; CDR2 reads SFDVKD. The CDR3 is made up of 12 amino acids. V was clipped by 4 bases and J by 5 bases, with 8 bases between them. For the CDR3, the DNA is TGTGCCACCAGTGACTGGGGAGACGAGCAGTACTTC. This codes for CATSDWGDEQYF.

The V and J genes are TRBV18 and TRBJ2-7; 8 bases map to TRBD1. Germline loops: CDR1 KGHSH, CDR2 LQKENI. This CDR3 has 14 amino acids. Trimming at V came to 6 bases and at J to 3 bases, leaving 7 bases not matched to a gene. CDR3: CASSRDRSDYEQYF. Written as DNA, the CDR3 is TGTGCCAGCTCGCGGGACAGGAGTGACTACGAGCAGTACTTC.

V and J are TRBV6-6 and TRBJ2-3; D is uncertain. V gave up 2 bases and J gave up 0 bases, with 6 bases separating them. This CDR3 comprises 14 residues. Germline V gene lookup returns CDR1 MNHNY and CDR2 SVGAGI (reference sequence). CDR3 DNA sequence: TGTGCCAGCAGTTACCCTCAGAGCACAGATACGCAGTATTTT. Its translation is CASSYPQSTDTQYF.

The gene calls are TRBV5-1 and TRBJ1-3; 9 positions agree with TRBD1. CDR3 length: 16 amino acids. Trimming took 2 bases from V and 3 from J; bases not matched to a gene: 6. CDR1 SGHRS and CDR2 YFSETQ come from the germline V gene. The CDR3: CASSFDRGRGGNTIYF. The CDR3, as DNA: TGCGCCAGCAGCTTTGACAGGGGGAGAGGTGGAAACACCATATATTTT. Filled out from reference TRBV5-1 and TRBJ1-3, the complete variable domain reads KAGVTQTPRYLIKTRGQQVTLSCSPISGHRSVSWYQQTPGQGLQFLFEYFSETQRNKGNFPGRFSGRQFSNSRSEMNVSTLELGDSALYLCASSFDRGRGGNTIYFGEGSWLTVV.

This chain links TRBV6-2 or TRBV6-3 with TRBJ2-1, with D unclear. The CDR3 loop spans 18 amino acids. Germline loops: CDR1 MNHEY, CDR2 SVGEGT. The germline V and J ends were trimmed by 2 bases and 0 bases, with 17 bases remaining between them. CDR3 nucleotide sequence: TGTGCCAGCAGTTACGATCATCGGGTCGTAAGCTCCTACAATGAGCAGTTCTTC. Residues: CASSYDHRVVSSYNEQFF.

The genes are TRBV9 and TRBJ1-2, with D tentatively TRBD1 (6 bases). From germline, CDR1 is SGDLS and CDR2 YYNGEE. Trimming took off 0 bases at V and 4 bases at J, with 13 bases between the two ends. The CDR3 length is 15 residues. CDR3 sequence: CASSVAGGRIYGYTF. The DNA for the CDR3 is TGTGCCAGCAGCGTAGCTGGGGGCCGGATCTATGGCTACACCTTC.

The chain has TRBV4-2 and TRBJ1-5; D gene uncertain. CDR3 length: 16 amino acids. Trimming removed 3 bases at V and 1 base at J, with 13 bases between. Germline lookup yields CDR1 LGHNA and CDR2 YNFKEQ. The CDR3 DNA sequence: TGTGCCAGCAGCCAGGGATTCGCGGGAAGCAATCAGCCCCAGCATTTT. Its protein is CASSQGFAGSNQPQHF.

The rearrangement uses TRBV18 and TRBJ1-1, with D uncertain. The germline V gene has CDR1 KGHSH and CDR2 LQKENI. CDR3 length: 15 residues. Between the trimmed V and J ends, which lost 6 bases and 1 base, there was a span of 15 bases. For the CDR3, the DNA is TGTGCCAGCTCCGGAGAGGGTATCCCGAACACTGAAGCTTTCTTT. Its protein product is CASSGEGIPNTEAFF. The full variable domain, its missing parts supplied by reference TRBV18 and TRBJ1-1, is NAGVMQNPRHLVRRRGQEARLRCSPMKGHSHVYWYRQLPEEGLKFMVYLQKENIIDESGMPKERFSAEFPKEGPSILRIQQVVRGDSAAYFCASSGEGIPNTEAFFGQGTRLTVV.

The chain employs TRBV7-2 and TRBJ2-1; 10 bases are shared with TRBD1. There are 15 residues in the CDR3. CDR1 and CDR2 from the germline V gene are SGHTA and FQGNSA. The V and J ends lost 6 bases and 9 bases, in that order; junction bases with no gene match: 11. CDR3 protein: CASSQSRDRGFEQFF. DNA of the CDR3: TGTGCCAGCAGTCAAAGCCGGGACAGGGGTTTTGAGCAGTTCTTC.